The rows below give T cell receptor beta chains drawn from one sample of a study of tumor-infiltrating lymphocytes in primary liver carcinoma. TCRdb re-derived calls from the multiplex PCR reads in MiXCR, one entry per CDR3 protein. The table includes 320,000 or so distinct CDR3 sequences, about 62% detected once. Source material: peripheral blood. These receptors were taken from a man in his forties or fifties with primary liver carcinoma and hepatitis B virus infection. CDR3s include the opening cysteine and the closing phenylalanine or tryptophan. A D gene is named only where the DNA matches it firmly. Clone size appears in some rows only: once, few, many, or a class for an expanded clone.

v_gene: TRBV11-1
abundance: many
d_gene: TRBD1
j_gene: TRBJ2-2
CDR3aa: CASSFQGQGTGELFF
CDR3nt: TGTGCCAGCAGCTTTCAGGGACAGGGAACCGGGGAGCTGTTTTTT

v_gene: TRBV7-9
abundance: NA
d_gene: TRBD2
j_gene: TRBJ2-1
CDR3aa: CASSLTGLAGVQALNNEQFF
CDR3nt: TGTGCCAGCAGCTTGACGGGACTAGCGGGAGTACAAGCCTTAAACAATGAGCAGTTCTTC

v_gene: TRBV4-1
abundance: many
d_gene: TRBD2
j_gene: TRBJ2-7
CDR3aa: CASSRLWRSGGSYEQYF
CDR3nt: TGCGCCAGCAGCCGCCTGTGGAGAAGCGGGGGCTCCTACGAGCAGTACTTC

v_gene: TRBV28
abundance: NA
d_gene: TRBD1
j_gene: TRBJ2-1
CDR3aa: CASSQQGQGSYNEQFF
CDR3nt: TGTGCCAGCAGTCAACAAGGACAGGGCTCCTACAATGAGCAGTTCTTC

v_gene: TRBV5-1
abundance: NA
d_gene: TRBD1
j_gene: TRBJ1-4
CDR3aa: CASTGAPQGGEKLFF
CDR3nt: TGCGCCAGCACGGGGGCCCCCCAGGGGGGTGAAAAACTGTTTTTT

v_gene: TRBV6-1
abundance: NA
d_gene: NA
j_gene: TRBJ1-2
CDR3aa: CASSAGAKANYDYTF
CDR3nt: TGTGCCAGCAGTGCGGGAGCCAAAGCTAACTATGACTACACCTTC

v_gene: TRBV29-1
abundance: NA
d_gene: NA
j_gene: TRBJ2-1
CDR3aa: CSIDLAQGDSYNEQFF
CDR3nt: TGCAGCATTGATTTAGCCCAAGGTGACTCCTACAATGAGCAGTTCTTC

v_gene: TRBV4-1
abundance: few
d_gene: NA
j_gene: TRBJ2-2
CDR3aa: CASSQLTPSGELFF
CDR3nt: TGCGCCAGCAGCCAACTTACCCCCTCCGGGGAGTTGTTTTTT

v_gene: TRBV11-3
abundance: NA
d_gene: NA
j_gene: TRBJ2-3
CDR3aa: CASSLTGGSGTDTQYF
CDR3nt: TGTGCCAGCAGCCTCACTGGCGGCTCTGGCACAGATACGCAGTATTTT

v_gene: TRBV12-5
abundance: NA
d_gene: NA
j_gene: TRBJ1-1
CDR3aa: CASNVNTEAFF
CDR3nt: TGTGCTAGTAATGTGAACACTGAAGCTTTCTTT

v_gene: TRBV30
abundance: NA
d_gene: NA
j_gene: TRBJ1-1
CDR3aa: CAWSTLNTEAFF
CDR3nt: TGTGCCTGGAGCACGTTGAACACTGAAGCTTTCTTT

v_gene: TRBV5-4
abundance: NA
d_gene: TRBD1
j_gene: TRBJ2-5
CDR3aa: CASRGIGGLEETQYF
CDR3nt: TGTGCCAGCAGGGGGATAGGGGGCCTTGAAGAGACCCAGTACTTC

v_gene: TRBV10-3
abundance: few
d_gene: NA
j_gene: TRBJ1-1
CDR3aa: CAIKGSGQLNTEAFF
CDR3nt: TGTGCCATCAAAGGGTCGGGGCAGCTGAACACTGAAGCTTTCTTT

v_gene: TRBV11-2
abundance: NA
d_gene: TRBD2
j_gene: TRBJ2-1
CDR3aa: CVCSSSGRAYNEQFF
CDR3nt: TGTGTCTGCAGCTCTAGCGGGAGGGCATACAATGAGCAGTTCTTC

v_gene: TRBV12-3/TRBV12-4
abundance: NA
d_gene: TRBD2
j_gene: TRBJ2-3
CDR3aa: CASTGQREGADTQYF
CDR3nt: TGTGCCAGCACGGGGCAGCGGGAAGGCGCGGATACGCAGTATTTT

v_gene: TRBV6-1
abundance: NA
d_gene: NA
j_gene: TRBJ2-2
CDR3aa: CASSDSCGIKSGELFF
CDR3nt: TGTGCCAGCAGTGACAGTTGTGGGATAAAATCCGGGGAACTGTTTTTT

v_gene: TRBV5-1
abundance: NA
d_gene: TRBD1
j_gene: TRBJ1-5
CDR3aa: CASSPGGTGNQPQHF
CDR3nt: TGCGCCAGCAGCCCCGGGGGGACAGGCAATCAGCCCCAGCATTTC

v_gene: TRBV6-6
abundance: NA
d_gene: TRBD2
j_gene: TRBJ2-7
CDR3aa: CACSYSGGPAVEQYF
CDR3nt: TGTGCCTGCAGTTACTCGGGGGGTCCAGCAGTCGAGCAGTACTTC

v_gene: TRBV11-2
abundance: NA
d_gene: NA
j_gene: TRBJ2-7
CDR3aa: CASSLGLAGGKVNEQYF
CDR3nt: TGTGCCAGCAGCTTAGGCCTGGCTGGCGGGAAGGTCAACGAGCAGTACTTC

v_gene: TRBV10-3
abundance: NA
d_gene: TRBD2
j_gene: TRBJ2-3
CDR3aa: CAINGGRGTDTQYF
CDR3nt: TGTGCCATCAATGGCGGGAGGGGTACAGATACGCAGTATTTT

v_gene: TRBV14
abundance: few
d_gene: NA
j_gene: TRBJ2-1
CDR3aa: CASSQDISGLRQSSHNEQFF
CDR3nt: TGTGCCAGCAGCCAAGACATTTCGGGCCTAAGACAGAGCTCCCACAATGAGCAGTTCTTC

v_gene: TRBV28
abundance: NA
d_gene: TRBD2
j_gene: TRBJ2-7
CDR3aa: CASSLVASGPYEQYF
CDR3nt: TGTGCCAGCAGTTTAGTGGCTAGCGGCCCCTACGAGCAGTACTTC

v_gene: TRBV6-2/TRBV6-3
abundance: NA
d_gene: TRBD1
j_gene: TRBJ1-5
CDR3aa: CASSQGQGRINQSQHF
CDR3nt: TGTGCCAGCAGCCAAGGACAGGGGAGGATCAATCAGTCTCAGCATTTT

v_gene: TRBV10-3
abundance: NA
d_gene: TRBD2
j_gene: TRBJ2-7
CDR3aa: CAIGERAGVSYEQYF
CDR3nt: TGTGCCATCGGTGAGAGGGCGGGAGTCTCCTACGAGCAGTACTTC

v_gene: TRBV5-5
abundance: NA
d_gene: NA
j_gene: TRBJ2-2
CDR3aa: CASTWCGGGRSGELFF
CDR3nt: TGTGCCAGCACCTGGTGTGGGGGCGGACGGTCCGGGGAGCTGTTTTTT

v_gene: TRBV18
abundance: NA
d_gene: NA
j_gene: TRBJ2-7
CDR3aa: CASSPWSSGEQYF
CDR3nt: TGTGCCAGCTCACCCTGGAGCTCTGGGGAGCAGTACTTC

v_gene: TRBV11-2
abundance: NA
d_gene: TRBD2
j_gene: TRBJ2-1
CDR3aa: CAILNGRLPNEQFF
CDR3nt: TGTGCCATCTTGAACGGGAGGCTCCCCAATGAGCAGTTCTTC

v_gene: TRBV5-6
abundance: few
d_gene: NA
j_gene: TRBJ2-5
CDR3aa: CASSSGLGGKYQETQYF
CDR3nt: TGTGCCAGCAGCTCAGGTCTCGGCGGGAAGTACCAAGAGACCCAGTACTTC

v_gene: TRBV7-9
abundance: few
d_gene: TRBD2
j_gene: TRBJ2-2
CDR3aa: CASSLELREGRMNTGELFF
CDR3nt: TGTGCCAGCAGCTTAGAACTCCGGGAGGGCCGGATGAACACCGGGGAGCTGTTTTTT

v_gene: TRBV6-5
abundance: few
d_gene: TRBD1
j_gene: TRBJ1-6
CDR3aa: CASSYRDRGRPLHF
CDR3nt: TGTGCCAGCAGTTACCGGGACAGGGGAAGACCCCTCCACTTT

v_gene: TRBV12-3/TRBV12-4
abundance: NA
d_gene: NA
j_gene: TRBJ2-1
CDR3aa: CASSSSGTREQFF
CDR3nt: TGTGCTAGCAGTTCATCCGGGACCCGTGAGCAGTTCTTC

v_gene: TRBV4-1
abundance: many
d_gene: NA
j_gene: TRBJ2-1
CDR3aa: CASSPSGFGFNEQFF
CDR3nt: TGCGCCAGCAGCCCCTCGGGGTTTGGATTCAATGAGCAGTTCTTC

v_gene: TRBV4-1
abundance: many
d_gene: TRBD2
j_gene: TRBJ2-4
CDR3aa: CASSQDWRGGADIQYF
CDR3nt: TGCGCCAGCAGCCAAGATTGGCGGGGGGGGGCGGACATTCAGTACTTC

v_gene: TRBV14
abundance: NA
d_gene: TRBD2
j_gene: TRBJ2-3
CDR3aa: CACSQWTSGISDTQYF
CDR3nt: TGTGCCTGCAGCCAATGGACTAGCGGGATTTCAGATACGCAGTATTTT

v_gene: TRBV7-9
abundance: NA
d_gene: NA
j_gene: TRBJ2-4
CDR3aa: CATSLRETKNIQYF
CDR3nt: TGTGCCACCAGTTTACGGGAAACCAAAAACATTCAGTACTTC